This TCR beta chain emerged from a study of cytomegalovirus exposure and HLA in healthy donors. Per the germline V gene, CDR1 is MNHEY and CDR2 is SVGAGI. CDR3 size: 15 residues. After removal of 3 bases from V and 1 base from J, the junction contained 5 bases not matched to a gene. Points from the study as a whole: The classifier reportedly diagnosed cytomegalovirus status with high specificity and sensitivity. CMV antigen specificity was confirmed in vitro for three CMV-associated chains.

PCR employed 60 Vbeta and 13 Jbeta primers. Sequencing was performed with immunoSEQ multiplex PCR; in TCRdb, only in-frame clones are kept and a portion is missing. The sample holds about 190,000 clones; about four fifths are singletons and the top ten take more than 1.5%. To note about this clone: Antigen specificity is unknown.

Sequenced sample: PBMCs. V and J are TRBV6-5 and TRBJ2-7; 8 nucleotides match TRBD2. The source of this sequence is a young man in good health and CMV-seronegative. The CDR3 loop is CASSYISGGSYEQYF. CDR3 coding DNA: TGTGCCAGCAGTTATATTTCGGGAGGGTCCTACGAGCAGTACTTC.